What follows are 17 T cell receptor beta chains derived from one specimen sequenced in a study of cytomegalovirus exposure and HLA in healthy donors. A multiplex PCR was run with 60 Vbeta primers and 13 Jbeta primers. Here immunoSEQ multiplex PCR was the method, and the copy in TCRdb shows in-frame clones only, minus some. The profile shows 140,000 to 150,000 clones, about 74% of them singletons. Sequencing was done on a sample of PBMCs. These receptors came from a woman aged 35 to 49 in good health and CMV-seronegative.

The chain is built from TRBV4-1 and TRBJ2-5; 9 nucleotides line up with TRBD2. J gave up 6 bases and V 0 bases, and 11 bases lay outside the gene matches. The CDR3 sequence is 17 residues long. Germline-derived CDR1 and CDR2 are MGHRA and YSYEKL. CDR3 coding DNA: TGCGCCAGCAGCCAAGATTTTGTGGCGGGGGGGCTGAAGACCCAGTACTTC. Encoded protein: CASSQDFVAGGLKTQYF.

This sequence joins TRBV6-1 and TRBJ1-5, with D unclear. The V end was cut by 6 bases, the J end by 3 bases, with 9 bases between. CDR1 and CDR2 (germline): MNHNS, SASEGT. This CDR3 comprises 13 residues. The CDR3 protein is CASRSTNNQPQHF. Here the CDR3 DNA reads TGTGCCAGCAGGTCGACTAACAATCAGCCCCAGCATTTT.

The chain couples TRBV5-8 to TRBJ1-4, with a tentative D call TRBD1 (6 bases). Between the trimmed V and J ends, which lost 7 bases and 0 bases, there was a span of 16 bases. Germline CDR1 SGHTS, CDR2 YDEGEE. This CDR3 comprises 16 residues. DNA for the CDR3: TGTGCCAGCGGCCGGGACAAACTTGCAACTAATGAAAAACTGTTTTTT. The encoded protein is CASGRDKLATNEKLFF.

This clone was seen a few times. In DNA form, the CDR3 reads TGCAGCGTTACCGGGACACTGAACGGCTACACCTTC. Translating gives CSVTGTLNGYTF. The chain has TRBV29-1 and TRBJ1-2; a weak D match, TRBD1 (6 bases). Germline CDR1 is SQVTM and CDR2 is ANQGSEA. V lost 5 bases and J lost 8, with 15 bases in between. The CDR3 has 12 amino acids.

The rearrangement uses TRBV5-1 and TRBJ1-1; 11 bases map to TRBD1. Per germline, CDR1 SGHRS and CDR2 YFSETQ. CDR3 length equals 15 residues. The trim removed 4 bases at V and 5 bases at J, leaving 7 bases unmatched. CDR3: CASSPGQGVGTEAFF. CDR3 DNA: TGCGCCAGCAGCCCGGGACAGGGGGTGGGTACTGAAGCTTTCTTT.

Written as DNA, the CDR3 is TGTGCCAGCAGTGAGGGGACAGGGTCTGAAAAACTGTTTTTT. Its translation: CASSEGTGSEKLFF. V gene TRBV6-1 combines with J gene TRBJ1-4; TRBD1 aligns across 9 bases. The germline CDR1 and CDR2 sequences are MNHNS and SASEGT. The CDR3 has 14 amino acids. The junction had 3 bases not matched to a gene; V was cut back by 3 bases and J by 7 bases.

For the CDR3, the DNA is TGTGCCAGCAGTGATAAGGGGGACTCCTACAATGAGCAGTTCTTC. It translates to CASSDKGDSYNEQFF. The V gene is TRBV6-4, the J gene TRBJ2-1, with D possibly being TRBD1 (6 bases). The CDR3 spans 15 residues. CDR1 and CDR2 (germline): MRHNA, SNTAGT. V dropped 3 bases and J dropped 0 bases, with 9 bases sitting between them.

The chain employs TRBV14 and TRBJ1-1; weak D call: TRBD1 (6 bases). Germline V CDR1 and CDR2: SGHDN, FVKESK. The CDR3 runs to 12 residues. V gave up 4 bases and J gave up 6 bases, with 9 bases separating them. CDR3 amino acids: CASSPGTPEAFF. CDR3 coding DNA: TGTGCCAGCAGCCCCGGGACACCTGAAGCTTTCTTT.

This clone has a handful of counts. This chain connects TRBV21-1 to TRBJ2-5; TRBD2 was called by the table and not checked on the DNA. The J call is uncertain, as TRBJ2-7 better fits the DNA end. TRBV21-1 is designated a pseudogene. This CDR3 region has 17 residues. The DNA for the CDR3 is TGTGCCAGCAGCCCCGAGGCTAAGGCTCTCCCTACCTACGAGCAGTACTTC. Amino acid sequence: CASSPEAKALPTYEQYF.

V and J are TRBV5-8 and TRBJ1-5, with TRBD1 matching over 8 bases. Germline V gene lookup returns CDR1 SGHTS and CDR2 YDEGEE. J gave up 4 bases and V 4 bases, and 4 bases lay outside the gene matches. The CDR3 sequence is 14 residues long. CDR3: CASSTGQGNQPQHF. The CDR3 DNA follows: TGTGCCAGCAGCACCGGACAGGGAAATCAGCCCCAGCATTTT. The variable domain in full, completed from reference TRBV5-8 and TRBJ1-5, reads EAGVTQSPTHLIKTRGQQATLRCSPISGHTSVYWYQQALGLGLQFLLWYDEGEERNRGNFPPRFSGRQFPNYSSELNVNALELEDSALYLCASSTGQGNQPQHFGDGTRLSIL.

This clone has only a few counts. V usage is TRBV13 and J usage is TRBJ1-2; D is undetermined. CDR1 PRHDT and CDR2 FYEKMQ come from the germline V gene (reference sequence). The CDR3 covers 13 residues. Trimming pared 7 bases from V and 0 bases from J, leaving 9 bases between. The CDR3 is CASTSLTNYGYTF. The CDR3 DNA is TGTGCCAGCACAAGCCTTACTAACTATGGCTACACCTTC.

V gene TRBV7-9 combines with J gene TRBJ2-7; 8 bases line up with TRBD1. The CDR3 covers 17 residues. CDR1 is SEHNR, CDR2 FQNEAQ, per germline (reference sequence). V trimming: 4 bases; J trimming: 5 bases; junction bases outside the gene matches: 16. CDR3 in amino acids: CASSSSRTDRGSDEQYF. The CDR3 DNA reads TGTGCCAGCAGCTCCTCCCGAACCGACAGGGGTAGTGACGAGCAGTACTTC.

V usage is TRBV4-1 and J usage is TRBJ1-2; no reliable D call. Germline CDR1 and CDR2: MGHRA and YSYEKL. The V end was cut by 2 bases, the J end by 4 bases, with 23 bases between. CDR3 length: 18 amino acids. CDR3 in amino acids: CASSQTDFLPGSGYGYTF. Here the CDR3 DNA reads TGCGCCAGCAGCCAAACAGACTTCCTACCGGGGTCCGGCTATGGCTACACCTTC.

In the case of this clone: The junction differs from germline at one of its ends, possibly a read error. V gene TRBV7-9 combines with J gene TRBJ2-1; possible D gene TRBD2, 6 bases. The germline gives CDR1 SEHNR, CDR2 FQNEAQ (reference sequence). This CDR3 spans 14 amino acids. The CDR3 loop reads CSSSLGGFPYEQFF. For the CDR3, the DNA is TGTTCCAGCAGCTTAGGAGGGTTCCCCTATGAGCAGTTCTTC.

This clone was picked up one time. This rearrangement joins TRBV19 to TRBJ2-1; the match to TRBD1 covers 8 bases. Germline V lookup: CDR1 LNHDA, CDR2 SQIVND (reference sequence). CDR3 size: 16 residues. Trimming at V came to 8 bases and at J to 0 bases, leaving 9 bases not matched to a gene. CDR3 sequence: CASGGTGSSSYNEQFF. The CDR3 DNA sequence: TGTGCCAGTGGGGGGACAGGTTCCTCCTCCTACAATGAGCAGTTCTTC.

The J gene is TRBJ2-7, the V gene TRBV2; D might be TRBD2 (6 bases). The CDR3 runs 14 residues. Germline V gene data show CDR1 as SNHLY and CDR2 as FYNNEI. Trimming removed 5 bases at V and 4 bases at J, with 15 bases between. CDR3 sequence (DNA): TGTGCCAGCAGTCCCCAGGGACTCCAATACGAGCAGTACTTC. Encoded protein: CASSPQGLQYEQYF.

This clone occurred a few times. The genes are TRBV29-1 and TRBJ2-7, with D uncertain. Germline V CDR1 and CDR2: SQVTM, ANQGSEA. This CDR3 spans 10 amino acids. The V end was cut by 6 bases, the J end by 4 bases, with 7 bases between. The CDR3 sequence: CSVETYEQYF. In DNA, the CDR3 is TGCAGCGTCGAGACTTACGAGCAGTACTTC.